This section outlines one T cell receptor (beta chain) sequence together with its context. The antigen remains unidentified. This entry is derived from a study of cytomegalovirus exposure and HLA in healthy donors. On the study more broadly: Within the Caucasian-associated ancestry cluster were about 81% of the approximately 390 genotyped donors.

Whole-study findings and limits: CMV serostatus was the sole immune exposure data available. Presence/absence analyses took donor sequencing depth as roughly uniform. Follow-up analysis seemed to connect common viral pathogens with several of the most significant clusters identified.

PCR used 60 Vbeta primers and 13 Jbeta primers. Repertoires were generated with immunoSEQ multiplex PCR, while TCRdb's copy carries only in-frame clones and drops some. The sample holds 100,000 to 150,000 clones. Per the germline V gene, CDR1 is GTSNPN and CDR2 is SVGIG (reference sequence). The ends were cut back, 2 bases at V and 8 bases at J, with 9 bases in the middle. This CDR3 spans 12 amino acids. The sequence was collected from a woman aged 40 to 50 in good health and CMV-seropositive. The gene calls are TRBV30 and TRBJ1-4; possibly TRBD1 for D (5 bases). Sequencing was done on a sample of PBMCs. CDR3 protein: CAWSTGGEKLFF. CDR3 nucleotides: TGTGCCTGGAGTACCGGGGGGGAAAAACTGTTTTTT.